Listed here are 20 T cell receptor beta chains from one sample, sequenced in a study of shared clonotypes between healthy human individuals. Measured with immunoSEQ multiplex PCR; TCRdb has only the in-frame clones, and not every one. The table has 2,100,000 or so clones, under 97% seen once. The sample consisted of naive CD4+ T cells sorted from blood. Specified subset: CD45RA+ positively selected. The receptor set was obtained from a man aged 18 to 30 in good health.

This chain connects TRBV11-2 to TRBJ1-6; D perhaps matches TRBD1 (5 bases). The germline V gene encodes CDR1 SGHAT and CDR2 FQNNGV. Deletions cut 1 base from V and 14 bases from J, with 24 bases between. This CDR3 has 17 residues. The CDR3 DNA is TGTGCCAGCAGCTTAGGTCAAGCAGGTCTCGTTGAAGGGGCCCTCCACTTT. Protein sequence: CASSLGQAGLVEGALHF.

With regard to this clone: Additional DNA sequences in this sample encode the identical CDR3. The chain has TRBV30 and TRBJ2-3; 7 positions agree with TRBD2. CDR3 size: 13 residues. V shed 1 base, J shed 6 bases, and the junction held 4 bases outside the gene matches. Per germline, CDR1 GTSNPN and CDR2 SVGIG (reference sequence). Here the CDR3 reads CAWSGGGSDTQYF. The CDR3 DNA is TGTGCCTGGAGTGGTGGCGGGAGTGATACGCAGTATTTT. The complete variable domain, with remaining parts taken from reference TRBV30 and TRBJ2-3, reads SQTIHQWPATLVQPVGSPLSLECTVEGTSNPNLYWYRQAAGRGLQLLFYSVGIGQISSEVPQNLSASRPQDRQFILSSKKLLLSDSGFYLCAWSGGGSDTQYFGPGTRLTVL.

As DNA, the CDR3 is TGTGCCAGCAGCACCACCGGAAGGCAGGGGGAAAAACTGTTTTTT. This encodes CASSTTGRQGEKLFF. V is TRBV21-1 and J is TRBJ1-4; TRBD1, the D gene given by the table, was not confirmed from the DNA. TRBV21-1 is tagged as a pseudogene. There are 15 residues in the CDR3.

The chain employs TRBV5-4 and TRBJ2-3; 7 bases are shared with TRBD1. The length of the CDR3 is 16 residues. The ends lost 4 bases at V and 4 bases at J; junction bases unmatched: 12. Germline V gene data show CDR1 as SGHNT and CDR2 as YYREEE (reference sequence). As DNA, the CDR3 is TGTGCCAGCAGCCCTAGACAGGGAACCTCCGCAGATACGCAGTATTTT. This gives the protein CASSPRQGTSADTQYF.

The V gene is TRBV30, the J gene TRBJ1-4; TRBD1 is a possible D gene (6 bases). Trimming took 3 bases from V and 5 from J, leaving 28 bases between them. This CDR3 is 19 amino acids long. CDR1 and CDR2 from the germline V gene are GTSNPN and SVGIG (reference sequence). CDR3 amino acids: CAWRGFSNRDTHSNEKLFF. CDR3 sequence (DNA): TGTGCCTGGAGGGGATTTTCGAATAGGGACACTCACTCGAATGAAAAACTGTTTTTT.

On this clone itself: Mismatch with germline at one junction end may stem from a read error. CDR3 in DNA: TGTGCCAGCAGTTCTGGCACAAGTAGGCACTTC. This sequence encodes CASSSGTSRHF. The chain couples TRBV27 to TRBJ2-7; D is unresolved. The CDR3 length is 11 residues. Looked up from germline, CDR1 is MNHEY and CDR2 is SMNVEV (reference sequence).

In its sample, this clone was seen once. The chain couples TRBV5-1 to TRBJ2-2, with 7 bases identical to TRBD2. This CDR3 is 13 amino acids long. CDR1 is SGHRS and CDR2 is YFSETQ in the germline V gene. V was clipped by 4 bases and J by 6 bases; unmatched bases: 3. In DNA form, the CDR3 reads TGCGCCAGCAGCCGGGAGGTCTCCGGGGAGCTGTTTTTT. Translating gives CASSREVSGELFF. Full variable domain (missing parts from reference TRBV5-1 and TRBJ2-2): KAGVTQTPRYLIKTRGQQVTLSCSPISGHRSVSWYQQTPGQGLQFLFEYFSETQRNKGNFPGRFSGRQFSNSRSEMNVSTLELGDSALYLCASSREVSGELFFGEGSRLTVL.

This chain connects TRBV28 to TRBJ1-1; 7 bases are shared with TRBD1. This CDR3 contains 14 residues. The V gene end was trimmed by 6 bases and the J gene end by 4 bases; junction bases not matched to a gene: 8. CDR1 is MDHEN and CDR2 is SYDVKM in the germline V gene. In DNA form, the CDR3 reads TGTGCCAGCAGGGGACAGTCCGGGGGCACTGAAGCTTTCTTT. It translates to CASRGQSGGTEAFF.

This clone has just a few counts. This sequence joins TRBV2 and TRBJ1-2; the D is unclear. V shed 0 bases and J shed 6 bases, with 11 bases lying between them. The CDR3 has 14 residues. Per germline, CDR1 SNHLY and CDR2 FYNNEI. The CDR3 DNA reads TGTGCCAGCAGTGAAGCGGTACGAGGGAATGGCTACACCTTC. This gives the protein CASSEAVRGNGYTF.

The chain couples TRBV6-1 to TRBJ1-2; D unresolved. V was pared by 3 bases and J by 0 bases, with 11 bases between. Germline values: CDR1 MNHNS, CDR2 SASEGT. The length of the CDR3 is 15 residues. For the CDR3, the DNA is TGTGCCAGCAGTGAGTCGGTCCTAGCTAACTATGGCTACACCTTC. It translates to CASSESVLANYGYTF.

Comments on this clone: This sample also contains other DNA sequences that code for the same CDR3. The gene calls are TRBV7-2 and TRBJ2-1; 9 nucleotides align to TRBD1. Trimming took 5 bases from V and 1 from J; bases not matched to a gene: 3. The CDR3 extends over 15 amino acids. Germline-derived CDR1 and CDR2 are SGHTA and FQGNSA. The CDR3 protein is CASSTDRGSYNEQFF. In DNA form, the CDR3 reads TGTGCCAGCAGCACCGACAGGGGGTCCTACAATGAGCAGTTCTTC. The entire variable domain, with the rest obtained from reference TRBV7-2 and TRBJ2-1, is as follows: GAGVSQSPSNKVTEKGKDVELRCDPISGHTALYWYRQSLGQGLEFLIYFQGNSAPDKSGLPSDRFSAERTGGSVSTLTIQRTQQEDSAVYLCASSTDRGSYNEQFFGPGTRLTVL.

The V and J genes are TRBV10-1 and TRBJ2-7, with TRBD2 as a possible D gene (6 bases). Germline CDR1 and CDR2: WNHNN and SYGVQD (reference sequence). V was pared by 6 bases and J by 4 bases, with 19 bases between. The CDR3 runs to 15 residues. In DNA form, the CDR3 reads TGCGCCAGCAGCAAAACCGGAACCGGGGGATACGAGCAGTACTTC. Its protein is CASSKTGTGGYEQYF.

Points on this clone: The identical CDR3 is also encoded by other nucleotide sequences in the sample. V is TRBV6-6 and J is TRBJ1-2; D is possibly TRBD1 (6 bases). The V end was cut by 2 bases, the J end by 3 bases, with 7 bases between. CDR1 is MNHNY, CDR2 SVGAGI, per germline (reference sequence). The CDR3 totals 13 residues. In DNA form, the CDR3 reads TGTGCCAGCAGTTACGCAGGGGACTATGGCTACACCTTC. Amino acid sequence: CASSYAGDYGYTF.

The table lists this clone with a count of one. This sequence joins TRBV30 and TRBJ2-2; D remains unclear. The CDR3 runs 13 residues. Germline CDR1 GTSNPN, CDR2 SVGIG (reference sequence). The V gene lost 2 bases and the J gene lost 1 base, with 5 bases spanning the gap. The CDR3 sequence is CAWSRRNTGELFF. The CDR3 bases are TGTGCCTGGAGTCGGCGGAACACCGGGGAGCTGTTTTTT.

The chain carries TRBV28 and TRBJ1-6; possibly TRBD1 for D (5 bases). V dropped 3 bases and J dropped 0 bases, with 12 bases sitting between them. CDR1 and CDR2 (germline): MDHEN, SYDVKM. The CDR3 runs 17 residues. The chain's CDR3 is CASSLGRLSSYNSPLHF. CDR3 coding DNA: TGTGCCAGCAGTTTGGGGCGGCTGAGCTCCTATAATTCACCCCTCCACTTT.

V is TRBV2 and J is TRBJ1-6; tentatively, D is TRBD1 (6 bases). CDR3 length equals 16 residues. V was cut by 6 bases and J by 5 bases, with 17 bases left in between. Germline CDR1 reads SNHLY; CDR2 reads FYNNEI. In DNA, the CDR3 is TGTGCCAGCAGCAGGCCCGGGACACCGAATAATTCACCCCTCCACTTT. Its protein is CASSRPGTPNNSPLHF. Together with reference TRBV2 and TRBJ1-6, the CDR3 gives the full variable domain: EPEVTQTPSHQVTQMGQEVILRCVPISNHLYFYWYRQILGQKVEFLVSFYNNEISEKSEIFDDQFSVERPDGSNFTLKIRSTKLEDSAMYFCASSRPGTPNNSPLHFGNGTRLTVT.

V usage is TRBV28 and J usage is TRBJ2-7, with a weak D call TRBD1 (6 bases). This CDR3 spans 15 amino acids. Germline CDR1 is MDHEN and CDR2 is SYDVKM. Trimming took off 2 bases at V and 12 bases at J, with 23 bases between the two ends. Here the CDR3 DNA reads TGTGCCAGCAGTTTAGTCCAGGGGCCATCGGGTGAGGGGTACTTC. This codes for CASSLVQGPSGEGYF.

J is TRBJ2-5 and V is TRBV10-2, with 8 bases that match TRBD2. The V segment lost 7 bases and the J segment 4 bases; nucleotides outside the gene matches: 14. CDR3 length equals 16 residues. Germline loops: CDR1 WSHSY, CDR2 SAAADI. The DNA of the CDR3 is TGCGCCAGCAATTTTCCCGGGACTAGTTTGGGAGAGACCCAGTACTTC. It yields the protein CASNFPGTSLGETQYF.

The chain combines TRBV6-1 with TRBJ2-5; D perhaps matches TRBD1 (5 bases). CDR1 is MNHNS, CDR2 SASEGT, per germline. The V gene lost 4 bases and the J gene lost 9 bases, with 15 bases spanning the gap. The CDR3 has 13 amino acids. DNA of the CDR3: TGTGCCAGCAGTGGTTCGGAAGGGGTGGCCCAGTACTTC. This translates into CASSGSEGVAQYF.

The chain recombines TRBV28 with TRBJ1-3; TRBD1 aligns across 9 bases. Germline V gene lookup returns CDR1 MDHEN and CDR2 SYDVKM. The V and J ends lost 4 bases and 0 bases, in that order; junction bases with no gene match: 7. The length of the CDR3 is 17 residues. For the CDR3, the DNA is TGTGCCAGCAGTTCCGGGACAGGGCCGTTCTCTGGAAACACCATATATTTT. Protein sequence: CASSSGTGPFSGNTIYF.